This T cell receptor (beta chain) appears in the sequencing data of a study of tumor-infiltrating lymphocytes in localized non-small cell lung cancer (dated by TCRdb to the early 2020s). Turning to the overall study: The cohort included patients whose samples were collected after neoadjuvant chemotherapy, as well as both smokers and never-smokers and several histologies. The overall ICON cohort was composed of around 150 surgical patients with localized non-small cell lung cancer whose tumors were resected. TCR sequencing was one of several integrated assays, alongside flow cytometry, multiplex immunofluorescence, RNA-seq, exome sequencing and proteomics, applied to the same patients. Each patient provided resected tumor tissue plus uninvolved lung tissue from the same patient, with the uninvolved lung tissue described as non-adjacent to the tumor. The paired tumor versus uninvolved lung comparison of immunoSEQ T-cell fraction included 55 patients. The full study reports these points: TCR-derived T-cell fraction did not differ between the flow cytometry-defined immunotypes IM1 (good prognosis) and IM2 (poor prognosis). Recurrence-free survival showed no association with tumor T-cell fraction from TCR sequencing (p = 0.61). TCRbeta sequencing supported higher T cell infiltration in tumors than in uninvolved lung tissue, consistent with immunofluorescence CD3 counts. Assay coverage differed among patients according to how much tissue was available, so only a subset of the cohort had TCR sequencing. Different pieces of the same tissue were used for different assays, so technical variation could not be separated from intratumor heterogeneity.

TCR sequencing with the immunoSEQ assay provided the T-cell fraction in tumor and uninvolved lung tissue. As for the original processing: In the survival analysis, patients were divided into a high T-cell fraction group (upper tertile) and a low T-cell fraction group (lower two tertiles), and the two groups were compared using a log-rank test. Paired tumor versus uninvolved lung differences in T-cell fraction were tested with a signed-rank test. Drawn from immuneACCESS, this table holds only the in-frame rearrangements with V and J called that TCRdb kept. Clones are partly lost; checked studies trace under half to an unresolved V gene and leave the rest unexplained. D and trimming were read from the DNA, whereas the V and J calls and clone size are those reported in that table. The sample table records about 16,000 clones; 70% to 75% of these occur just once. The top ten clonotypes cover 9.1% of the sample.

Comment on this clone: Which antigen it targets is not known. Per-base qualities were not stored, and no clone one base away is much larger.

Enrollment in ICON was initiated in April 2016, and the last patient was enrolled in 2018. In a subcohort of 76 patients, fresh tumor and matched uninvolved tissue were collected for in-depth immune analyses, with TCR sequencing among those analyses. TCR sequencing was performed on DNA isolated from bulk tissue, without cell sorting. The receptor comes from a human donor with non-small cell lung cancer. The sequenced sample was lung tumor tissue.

The nucleotides are TGTGCCAGCAGCCTTGGACAGTTATTCCAGCCCCAGCATTTT. Translation gives CASSLGQLFQPQHF. This receptor chain uses TRBV7-9 and TRBJ1-5; a tentative D match to TRBD1 spans 6 bases. V and J lose 5 bases and 7 bases, and a span of 15 bases separates them. The CDR3, cysteine through phenylalanine, is 14 amino acids long. The retained sequence is limited to the CDR3, 42 bases, with the frame set at the first base. According to the germline V gene (reference sequence), CDR1 reads SEHNR and CDR2 reads FQNEAQ.